These 15 T cell receptor beta chains originate from one sample sequenced in a study of CD8 T cells in ankylosing spondylitis (dated by TCRdb to 2017 to 2019). The protocol used for the library was 5' RACE. Sequencing relied on an Illumina HiSeq 2500. TCRdb trimmed the raw reads at Q25, called clones with MiXCR and kept productive beta chains. For every CDR3 protein sequence, its rows merge into one entry that carries the most common genes and DNA. In all, the sample holds about 39,000 distinct CDR3 sequences, and just under 4% of those were seen once. Clones ranked in the top ten supply approximately 4% of the sample. Sequences were obtained from blood, either unsorted or a sorted T cell fraction (not recorded which). The source is a female donor with ankylosing spondylitis or in good health (not recorded which).

This clonotype showed up many times. The chain has TRBV9 and TRBJ2-3; D not resolved. This CDR3 spans 15 amino acids. Trimming took 0 bases from V and 4 from J, leaving 12 bases between them. Germline assignment: CDR1 SGDLS and CDR2 YYNGEE. CDR3 residues: CASSVVGRGADTQYF. In DNA, the CDR3 is TGTGCCAGCAGCGTAGTTGGTCGAGGAGCAGATACGCAGTATTTT.

This clonotype was seen repeatedly, ten times or more. This chain connects TRBV9 to TRBJ1-2; the D is unclear. The ends were cut back, 0 bases at V and 8 bases at J, with 14 bases in the middle. The CDR3 contains 14 residues. CDR1 and CDR2 (germline): SGDLS, YYNGEE. The CDR3 reads CASSVGLGGGGYTF. The DNA of the CDR3 is TGTGCCAGCAGCGTAGGCCTGGGTGGAGGCGGCTACACCTTC.

At least ten counts were recorded for this clonotype. The genes are TRBV9 and TRBJ2-5; 7 bases align to TRBD2. The CDR3 extends over 14 amino acids. CDR1 is SGDLS and CDR2 is YYNGEE in the germline V gene. Trimming at V came to 3 bases and at J to 5 bases, leaving 7 bases not matched to a gene. In nucleotides, the CDR3 is TGTGCCAGCAGCGCCCAGTCCGGGGGGGAGACCCAGTACTTC. It encodes CASSAQSGGETQYF.

This clonotype was detected ten times or more. The gene calls are TRBV9 and TRBJ2-3; 8 bases are shared with TRBD2. Per germline, CDR1 SGDLS and CDR2 YYNGEE. V shed 0 bases, J shed 5 bases, and the junction held 8 bases outside the gene matches. The CDR3 runs 16 residues. The CDR3 reads CASSVGLSSGGDTQYF. The CDR3 DNA is TGTGCCAGCAGCGTAGGGCTATCGAGCGGGGGAGATACGCAGTATTTT.

Many counts were recorded for this clonotype. The V and J genes are TRBV9 and TRBJ2-7; 8 bases are shared with TRBD1. V shed 0 bases and J 2 bases; nucleotides not matched to a gene: 4. This CDR3 spans 15 amino acids. CDR1 SGDLS and CDR2 YYNGEE come from the germline V gene. The CDR3 region has the DNA TGTGCCAGCAGCGTAGGGACAGGGCTTACCTACGAGCAGTACTTC. This codes for CASSVGTGLTYEQYF.

Many counts were recorded for this clonotype. This chain connects TRBV9 to TRBJ1-1; D is undetermined. V was pared by 6 bases and J by 1 base, with 19 bases between. The CDR3 is made up of 16 amino acids. CDR1 SGDLS and CDR2 YYNGEE come from the germline V gene. The CDR3 is CASTAPGGEENTEAFF. CDR3 nucleotides: TGTGCCAGCACCGCCCCCGGTGGAGAGGAGAACACTGAAGCTTTCTTT. Variable domain in full (rest from reference TRBV9 and TRBJ1-1): DSGVTQTPKHLITATGQRVTLRCSPRSGDLSVYWYQQSLDQGLQFLIQYYNGEERAKGNILERFSAQQFPDLHSELNLSSLELGDSALYFCASTAPGGEENTEAFFGQGTRLTVV.

The chain uses TRBV9 and TRBJ2-1; no definite D call. Trimming took off 0 bases at V and 0 bases at J, with 10 bases between the two ends. There are 16 residues in the CDR3. CDR1 and CDR2 from the germline V gene are SGDLS and YYNGEE. CDR3 coding DNA: TGTGCCAGCAGCGTAGGAGTAGGCTACTCCTACAATGAGCAGTTCTTC. Protein sequence: CASSVGVGYSYNEQFF. The full variable domain, completed using reference TRBV9 and TRBJ2-1, is DSGVTQTPKHLITATGQRVTLRCSPRSGDLSVYWYQQSLDQGLQFLIQYYNGEERAKGNILERFSAQQFPDLHSELNLSSLELGDSALYFCASSVGVGYSYNEQFFGPGTRLTVL.

This clonotype was seen many times. The chain carries TRBV9 and TRBJ1-1; TRBD1 might be the D (6 bases). Deletions cut 4 bases from V and 6 bases from J, with 19 bases between. Germline values: CDR1 SGDLS, CDR2 YYNGEE. This CDR3 comprises 15 residues. This CDR3 reads CASSRIRDKYAEAFF. DNA of the CDR3: TGTGCCAGCAGCAGAATCCGGGACAAGTACGCTGAAGCTTTCTTT.

The table lists this clonotype with many counts. The rearrangement joins TRBV9 to TRBJ2-5, with D unclear. The length of the CDR3 is 15 residues. Trimming removed 0 bases from V and 5 bases from J, with 14 bases in between. Looked up from germline, CDR1 is SGDLS and CDR2 is YYNGEE. In DNA, the CDR3 is TGTGCCAGCAGCGTAGGCTTCGAGGCGCGGGAGACCCAGTACTTC. It translates to CASSVGFEARETQYF.

At least ten counts were recorded for this clonotype. This chain uses TRBV9 with TRBJ1-5, with D possibly TRBD1 on 5 matching bases. This CDR3 has 14 amino acids. The V end lost 3 bases, the J end lost 12 bases, and 19 bases lay between the germline ends. CDR1 and CDR2 (germline): SGDLS, YYNGEE. The CDR3 loop reads CASSEGLQVGVQHF. CDR3 nucleotide sequence: TGTGCCAGCAGCGAGGGTCTACAGGTCGGGGTCCAGCATTTT.

The chain joins TRBV9 to TRBJ2-2; 11 bases line up with TRBD2. Looked up from germline, CDR1 is SGDLS and CDR2 is YYNGEE. CDR3 length: 15 amino acids. The V and J ends lost 4 bases and 8 bases, in that order; junction bases with no gene match: 7. CDR3 sequence: CASSFYRTSGGELFF. In DNA form, the CDR3 reads TGTGCCAGCAGCTTCTACAGGACTAGCGGGGGGGAGCTGTTTTTT.

This clonotype was seen at least ten times. The chain joins TRBV9 to TRBJ2-1, with 8 bases matching TRBD2. J was trimmed by 7 bases and V by 0 bases; bases with no gene match: 12. The CDR3 is made up of 17 amino acids. The germline CDR1 and CDR2 sequences are SGDLS and YYNGEE. In DNA, the CDR3 is TGTGCCAGCAGCGTAGGAGGGGTTGATAGCGGGGAGAATGAGCAGTTCTTC. It yields the protein CASSVGGVDSGENEQFF.

This clonotype occurred many times. The chain is built from TRBV9 and TRBJ1-2; 7 positions agree with TRBD1. CDR1 SGDLS and CDR2 YYNGEE come from the germline V gene. J gave up 3 bases and V 1 base, and 15 bases lay outside the gene matches. The CDR3 has 18 residues. CDR3 DNA sequence: TGTGCCAGCAGCGTAACCGGCGTCAGGGTGCAGGGGGACTATGGCTACACCTTC. Translating gives CASSVTGVRVQGDYGYTF.

This clonotype was counted at least ten times. The genes are TRBV9 and TRBJ1-2; the D gene is possibly TRBD1 (5 bases). The CDR3 consists of 14 residues. Trimming pared 0 bases from V and 7 bases from J, leaving 13 bases between. Germline V CDR1 and CDR2: SGDLS, YYNGEE. CDR3 region: CASSVDSGIGGYTF. The CDR3 DNA reads as TGTGCCAGCAGCGTAGACTCAGGGATAGGTGGCTACACCTTC.

This clonotype was picked up many times. CDR3 in DNA: TGTGCCAGCAGTGACAACCCCTACGAGCAGTACTTC. It yields the protein CASSDNPYEQYF. This chain joins TRBV9 and TRBJ2-7, with D unresolved. The CDR3 spans 12 residues. Germline CDR1 is SGDLS and CDR2 is YYNGEE. Between the trimmed V and J ends, which lost 5 bases and 2 bases, there was a span of 8 bases. Variable domain in full (rest from reference TRBV9 and TRBJ2-7): DSGVTQTPKHLITATGQRVTLRCSPRSGDLSVYWYQQSLDQGLQFLIQYYNGEERAKGNILERFSAQQFPDLHSELNLSSLELGDSALYFCASSDNPYEQYFGPGTRLTVT.